This T cell receptor beta chain is from a study of beta chain features in type 1 diabetes listed by TCRdb under 2018. Looking at the study overall: Patients and healthy donors did not differ in mean age, gender distribution, total cell number or subset yield. A total of roughly 100,000,000 sorted cells were examined across all samples, and the number of cells per subset was strongly correlated with RNA yield. In the study, recently diagnosed type 1 diabetes patients and matched healthy donors were compared on the TCRB repertoires of their sorted circulating CD4+ T cell subsets. Whereas all 30 or so donors provided naive and central memory subsets, regulatory and stem cell-like memory subsets were isolated from just 8 patients and roughly 8 healthy donors.

The High Capacity cDNA Reverse Transcription Kit was used to reverse transcribe all of the isolated RNA, meaning that expressed TCRB transcripts were what got sequenced. Deep immunoSEQ sequencing was performed on naive, central memory and regulatory T cell samples, with an average of around 3.4 million total reads per sample. After sorted cells were lysed in RLT buffer, RNA was extracted with DNase-treated RNeasy Micro or Mini kits, with the choice depending on cell number. To prevent cross-contamination, each cell subset was processed individually, whereas patient and healthy donor samples were processed jointly. TCRB sequences were amplified from cDNA with the immunoSEQ multiplex PCR, producing 87-bp fragments spanning the CDR3 region. The amplicons were sequenced using the Illumina HiSeq platform. In the original analysis: PCR bias was corrected computationally using synthetic template baselines, and reads within Hamming distance 2 were collapsed, with unmergeable singletons discarded. By aligning reads against IMGT, V, D and J genes, CDR3 length, and insertions or deletions at six rearrangement sites were assigned. Clonotype counts were normalized to sorted cell number within each subset before computing true diversity and Gini coefficients with the tcR R package. Repertoire sharing was quantified using the overlap coefficient calculated on TCRB nucleotide sequences. Out-of-frame TCRB sequences from naive cells were analyzed to stand in for the pre-selection repertoire. This immuneACCESS table, as held by TCRdb, lists in-frame sequences with V and J called but not all clones. Of the missing ones, under half trace to an unresolved V gene in checked studies; the others have no known cause. For V, J and clone size, that table is used; D and trimming come from the DNA. The sample table lists under 300,000 clones, around 25% of them with a count of one. Over 0.01% of the sample is taken by the ten largest.

The study at large found these results: Naive, central memory and regulatory TCRB repertoires appeared to be more alike among patients than among healthy donors. Because small numbers of individuals were included in the HLA sub-analyses, any influence of HLA type on TCRB rearrangement was left unresolved. Shorter templates might have been favored by PCR, but patient and control samples were amplified and corrected together, so both groups would have been affected equally by any skew. At VDJ recombination sites, patients with type 1 diabetes made fewer insertions and deleted more nucleotides, a pattern implying thymic rearrangement abnormalities. A moderate but significant shortening of TCRB CDR3 length was observed in type 1 diabetes patients in all four CD4+ subsets. Because cDNA was sequenced instead of genomic DNA, highly expressing activated cells could be over-represented, though the groups showed no difference in activation or CD3 levels.

Each donor gave one peripheral blood draw, averaging approximately 0.11 L, which was collected into heparinised tubes. Using a panel that included CD45RO, CCR7, CD25, CD127, CD95 and CD27, naive, central memory, regulatory and stem cell-like memory CD4+ T cells were sorted on a BD FACSAria II. Every sorted population had a purity above 95%. PBMCs were isolated right away by Lymphoprep density gradient centrifugation and were stained directly, without culture. To minimize batch effects, samples were stained and sorted in pairs, one healthy donor with one patient per experiment. This clone occurred a few times. Its recognized antigen is unknown. Within one base of it there is no much larger clone, and no base qualities were kept. The same CDR3 arises from other DNA sequences in this sample as well. The clonotype comes from a woman under 40 with type 1 diabetes. Specimen: naive CD4+ T cells from blood. Explained via the paper, the cell subset or site label denotes: true naive CD4+ T cells.

The base sequence is TGTGCCAGCAGCTCGGGCTCCTACAATGAGCAGTTCTTC. Its product reads: CASSSGSYNEQFF. This receptor chain uses TRBV7-9 and TRBJ2-1, with the D gene too uncertain to name. The trim is 4 bases for V and 0 bases for J, with a gap of 4 bases between the germline ends. The CDR3 runs 13 amino acids, cysteine and phenylalanine included. Solely the CDR3 DNA is kept, with 39 bases framed from the first base. Based on the germline V gene (reference sequence), the CDR1 and CDR2 sequences are SEHNR and FQNEAQ. Here the CDR3 is joined to the reference TRBV7-9 and TRBJ2-1 genes, and the full variable domain is: DTGVSQNPRHKITKRGQNVTFRCDPISEHNRLYWYRQTLGQGPEFLTYFQNEAQLEKSRLLSDRFSAERPKGSFSTLEIQRTEQGDSAMYLCASSSGSYNEQFFGPGTRLTVL.